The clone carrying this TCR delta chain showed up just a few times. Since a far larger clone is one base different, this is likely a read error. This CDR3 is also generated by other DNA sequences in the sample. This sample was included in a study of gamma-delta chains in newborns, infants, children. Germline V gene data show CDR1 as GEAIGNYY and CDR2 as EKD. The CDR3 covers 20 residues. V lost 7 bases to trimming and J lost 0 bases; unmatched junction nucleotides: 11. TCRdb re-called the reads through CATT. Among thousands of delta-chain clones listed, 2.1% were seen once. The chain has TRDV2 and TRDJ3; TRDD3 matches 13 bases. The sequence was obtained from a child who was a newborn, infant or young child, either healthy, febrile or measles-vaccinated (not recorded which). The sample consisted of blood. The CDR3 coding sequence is TGTGCCTGCGATAAAGTACTGGGGGATACGCGCTCCTGGGACACCCGACAGATGTTTTTC. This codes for CACDKVLGDTRSWDTRQMFF.